This T cell receptor beta chain stems from a study of CD8 T cells in ankylosing spondylitis. MiXCR, run by TCRdb on the 5' RACE reads, gives a single entry per CDR3 protein. The table shows 350,000 to 550,000 distinct CDR3 sequences, with around 26% occurring only once. Study-wide results and limits: Reportedly, disease-linked clones are significantly enriched in ankylosing spondylitis patients' matched synovial fluid. In the blood and synovial fluid of reactive arthritis, some motif variants had been previously reported. A CD8+ phenotype characterized the disease-linked clones, which were relatively rare in peripheral blood. Made up of under ten highly homologous variants, a TCR beta motif appeared characteristic of ankylosing spondylitis blood.

Notes on this clonotype: Its antigen is still unknown. Its ends do not fully match the called genes, so a read error is possible.

The sequence came from a male donor with ankylosing spondylitis. Sequencing used blood, either unsorted or a sorted T cell fraction (not recorded which).

CDR3 sequence reads: CASSQDLVPTF. CDR3 sequence (DNA): TGTGCCAGCAGCCAAGATCTTGTTCCCACCTTT. The chain links TRBV14 to TRBJ2-1, with D unresolved. The germline V gene has CDR1 SGHDN and CDR2 FVKESK. This CDR3 region has 11 residues. The complete variable domain, with remaining parts taken from reference TRBV14 and TRBJ2-1, reads EAGVTQFPSHSVIEKGQTVTLRCDPISGHDNLYWYRRVMGKEIKFLLHFVKESKQDESGMPNNRFLAERTGGTYSTLKVQPAELEDSGVYFCASSQDLVPTFGPGTRLTVL.